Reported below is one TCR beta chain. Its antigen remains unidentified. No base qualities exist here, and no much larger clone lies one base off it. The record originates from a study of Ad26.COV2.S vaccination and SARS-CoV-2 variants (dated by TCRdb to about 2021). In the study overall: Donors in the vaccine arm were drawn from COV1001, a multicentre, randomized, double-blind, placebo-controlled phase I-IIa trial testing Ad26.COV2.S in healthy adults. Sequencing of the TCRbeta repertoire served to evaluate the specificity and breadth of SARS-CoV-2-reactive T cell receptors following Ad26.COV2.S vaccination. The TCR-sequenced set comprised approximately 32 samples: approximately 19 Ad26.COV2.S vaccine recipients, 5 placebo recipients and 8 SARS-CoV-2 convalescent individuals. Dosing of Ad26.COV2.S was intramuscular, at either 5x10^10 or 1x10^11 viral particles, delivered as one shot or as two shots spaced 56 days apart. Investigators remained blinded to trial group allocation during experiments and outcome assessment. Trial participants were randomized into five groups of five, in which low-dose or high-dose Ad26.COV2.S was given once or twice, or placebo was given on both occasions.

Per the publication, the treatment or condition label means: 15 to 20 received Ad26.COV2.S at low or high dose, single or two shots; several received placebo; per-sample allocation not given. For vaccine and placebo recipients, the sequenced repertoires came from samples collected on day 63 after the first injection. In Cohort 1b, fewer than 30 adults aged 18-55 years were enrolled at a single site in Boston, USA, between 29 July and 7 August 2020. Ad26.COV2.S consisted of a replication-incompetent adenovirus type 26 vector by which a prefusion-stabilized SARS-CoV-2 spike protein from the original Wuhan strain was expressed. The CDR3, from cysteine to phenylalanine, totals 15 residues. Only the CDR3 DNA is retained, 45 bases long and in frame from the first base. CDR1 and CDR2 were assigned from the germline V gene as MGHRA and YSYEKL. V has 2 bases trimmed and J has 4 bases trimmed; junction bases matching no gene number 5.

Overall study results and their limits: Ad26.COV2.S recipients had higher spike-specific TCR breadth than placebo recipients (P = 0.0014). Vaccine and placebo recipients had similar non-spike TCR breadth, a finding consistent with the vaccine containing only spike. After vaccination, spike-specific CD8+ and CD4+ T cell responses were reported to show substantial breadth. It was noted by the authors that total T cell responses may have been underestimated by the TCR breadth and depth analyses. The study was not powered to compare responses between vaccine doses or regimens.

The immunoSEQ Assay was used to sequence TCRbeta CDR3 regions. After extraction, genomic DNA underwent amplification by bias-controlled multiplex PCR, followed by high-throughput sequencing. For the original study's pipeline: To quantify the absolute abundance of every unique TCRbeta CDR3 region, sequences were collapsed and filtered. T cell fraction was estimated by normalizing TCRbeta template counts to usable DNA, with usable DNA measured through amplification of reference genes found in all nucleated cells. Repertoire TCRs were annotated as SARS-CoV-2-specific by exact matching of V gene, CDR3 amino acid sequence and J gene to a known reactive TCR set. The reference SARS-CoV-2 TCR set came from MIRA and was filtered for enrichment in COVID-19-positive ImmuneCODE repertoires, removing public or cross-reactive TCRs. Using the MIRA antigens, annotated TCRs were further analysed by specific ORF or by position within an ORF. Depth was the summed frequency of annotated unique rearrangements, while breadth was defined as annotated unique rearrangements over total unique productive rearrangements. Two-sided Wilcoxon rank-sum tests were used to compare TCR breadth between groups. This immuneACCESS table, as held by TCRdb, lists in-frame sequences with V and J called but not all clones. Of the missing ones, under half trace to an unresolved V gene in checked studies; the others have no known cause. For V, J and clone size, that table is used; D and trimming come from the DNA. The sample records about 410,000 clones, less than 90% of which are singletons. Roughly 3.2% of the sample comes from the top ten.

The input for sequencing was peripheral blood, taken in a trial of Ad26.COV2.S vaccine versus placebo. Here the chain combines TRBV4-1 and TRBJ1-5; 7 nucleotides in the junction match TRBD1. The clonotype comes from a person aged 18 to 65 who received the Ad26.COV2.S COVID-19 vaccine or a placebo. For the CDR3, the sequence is CASSQPGQINQPQHF. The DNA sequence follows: TGCGCCAGCAGCCAACCGGGACAGATTAATCAGCCCCAGCATTTT.